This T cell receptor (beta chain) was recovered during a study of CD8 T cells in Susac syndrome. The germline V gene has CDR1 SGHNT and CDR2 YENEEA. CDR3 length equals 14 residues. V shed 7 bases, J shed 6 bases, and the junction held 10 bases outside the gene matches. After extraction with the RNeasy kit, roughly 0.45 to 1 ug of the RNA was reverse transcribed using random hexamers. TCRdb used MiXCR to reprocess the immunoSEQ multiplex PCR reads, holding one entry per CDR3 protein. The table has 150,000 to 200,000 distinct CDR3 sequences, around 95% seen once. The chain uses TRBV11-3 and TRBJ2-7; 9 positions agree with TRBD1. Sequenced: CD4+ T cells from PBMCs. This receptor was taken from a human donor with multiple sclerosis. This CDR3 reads CASNPGQGVSEQYF. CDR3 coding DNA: TGTGCCAGCAACCCGGGACAGGGTGTAAGCGAGCAGTACTTC.